This T cell receptor (beta chain) was captured in a study of shared clonotypes between healthy human individuals (dated by TCRdb to the early 2020s). In terms of the full investigation: A few men and two women, aged 18 to 49 years, made up the cohort. For each donor, CD4 naive and CD4 memory were each given three plates, CD8 naive was given two plates, and CD8 memory was given one plate. Blood TCR repertoires of five healthy adults were deeply sequenced to estimate repertoire size and the extent of clonotype sharing between individuals. Libraries were prepared and TCR repertoires were sequenced by different laboratories using diverse techniques, in order to increase sequencing depth and limit assay-specific biases. Per donor, leukapheresis produced somewhere between about 0.8 and 9 billion PBMCs.

This clone occurred a few times. Its antigen is still unknown. No qualities accompany the bases; no much larger clone lies one base away. Donors were healthy HIV-negative adults with no recently reported acute infections or vaccinations. Every donor was a Caucasian adult residing in Nashville, Tennessee, USA. Magnetic negative selection was used to enrich CD4+ T cells, after which naive cells were positively selected on CD45RA and the negative fraction became the memory subset. After blood collection by leukapheresis, PBMCs were isolated using Ficoll-Histopaque density gradient centrifugation and then cryopreserved in the vapor phase of liquid nitrogen. Analytical flow cytometry was used to check the purity and quantity of each magnetically sorted T cell population. From each sorted fraction, genomic DNA was isolated and quantified by UV absorbance on a Nanodrop 2000c. Reading from cysteine to phenylalanine, the CDR3 counts 15 amino acids. The retained sequence is limited to the CDR3, 45 bases, with the frame set at the first base. Trimming takes 5 bases from V and 13 bases from J, and the germline ends sit 25 bases apart. Taken from the germline V gene (reference sequence), the CDR1 and CDR2 loops are SEHNR and FQNEAQ.

Paper-wide results and their limitations: Naive subsets generally had larger estimated clonotype richness than memory subsets. The small number of donors limited the genetic and exposure-history diversity represented. Pairwise subsampling indicated that sequencing depth was expected to affect the degree of clonotype sharing among donors. Even with the large sequencing depth, rarefaction of the sorted-subset datasets indicated that sequencing was incomplete. Sampling was restricted to blood, and TCR repertoires in tissues likely differ from the TCR repertoires found in blood. When a handful of donors were compared, the shared fraction of clonotypes was around 4.6% for naive CD4, around 3.6% for naive CD8, 2.3% for memory CD4, and less than 0.45% for memory CD8. Higher generation probabilities were observed for clonotypes shared by all four sorted-subset donors than for non-shared clonotypes.

TCR CDR3 regions were amplified from genomic DNA by multiplex PCR using the deep immunoSEQ assay. Extracted genomic DNA from each cell subset was distributed evenly across all wells of several immunoSEQ 96-well plates, and each plate was treated as a replicate. For sorted subsets, each replicate PCR was loaded with approximately 190 ng genomic DNA, equivalent to 30,000 or so T cell genomes. Purified libraries were quantified with a Qubit 3.0 fluorometer, sized on a Bioanalyzer 2100, and re-quantified with the KAPA Library Quantification kit. Every immunoSEQ 96-well plate was sequenced on a dedicated single-read 150-cycle Illumina NextSeq 550 flow cell. Per the original workflow: Because the immunoSEQ output held only junctional sequences and lacked quality scores, the filtering could not match the filtering applied to full-length reads. Sequences were annotated with PyIR, a Python wrapper for IgBLAST v1.9, and V/J genes and CDR3 were assigned using IMGT germline references. Reads with weak V/J assignments (E-value above 1e-6), missing CDR3, stop codons, out-of-frame junctions, or ambiguous translated residues were removed. V3J clonotypes were defined by identical inferred V gene, J gene, and CDR3 amino acid sequence. The percentage overlap between two repertoires was calculated by dividing the number of shared unique clonotypes by the size of the smaller repertoire. Three approaches were used to assess repertoire richness: RTK rarefaction, the Chao1 estimator, and Recon v2.1 estimates of unobserved clonotypes. Generation probabilities were computed with OLGA for all TCRbeta clonotypes obtained by the gDNA method from a few donors. The table comes from immuneACCESS by way of TCRdb, which keeps in-frame sequences with V and J called. Part of the clones is missing from these tables; in studies checked, under half for an unresolved V gene and the rest for unknown reasons. Clone size and V and J calls were adopted from that table, with D and trimming inferred from the DNA. Within this sample are roughly 170,000 clones, with approximately 70% of them counted one time only. More than 9% of the sample comes from the top ten.

The receptor comes from a man aged 30 to 39 in good health. Sequenced material: memory CD4+ T cells sorted from blood. The meaning of the sample's cell subset or site label: CD45RA-negative fraction. This receptor chain uses TRBV7-9 and TRBJ2-3; the D gene is perhaps TRBD1, from 6 matching bases. The DNA reads TGTGCCAGCAGCCCGAAATTAAAAGAGAAGGGGGAAAAGTATTTT. This encodes CASSPKLKEKGEKYF. The variable domain in full, with residues beyond the CDR3 obtained from the reference TRBV7-9 and TRBJ2-3 genes, is DTGVSQNPRHKITKRGQNVTFRCDPISEHNRLYWYRQTLGQGPEFLTYFQNEAQLEKSRLLSDRFSAERPKGSFSTLEIQRTEQGDSAMYLCASSPKLKEKGEKYFGPGTRLTVL.